Sequencing of this TCR beta chain was carried out in a study of TIL therapy for anti-PD-1-resistant metastatic lung cancer. On this clone itself: Its target is unknown.

The CDR3 is made up of 16 amino acids. V lost 2 bases and J lost 5; bases outside the gene matches: 3. Germline lookup yields CDR1 SGHRS and CDR2 YFSETQ. Time point noted: pre-treatment sample, taken before nivolumab and TIL therapy. Most excised metastases sampled were pleural nodules or supraclavicular lymph nodes. This was the immunoSEQ v3 assay. Assay used: immunoSEQ multiplex PCR; TCRdb lists only in-frame clones, some missing. Of 25,000 to 30,000 clones listed, around 77% are singletons. Study findings and constraints: Treatment-naive, never-smoker and oncogene-addicted patients were overrepresented in this highly selected cohort. Many TIL product clones were absent from baseline tumor, suggesting clonal contraction.

The J gene is TRBJ2-1, the V gene TRBV5-1, with 14 positions matching TRBD2. This TCR derives from a person aged 25 to 85 with non-small cell lung cancer. Specimen: tumor tissue, collected at baseline. The CDR3, as DNA: TGCGCCAGCAGCTTTTGGGGACTAGCGGGGGACAATGAGCAGTTCTTC. This codes for CASSFWGLAGDNEQFF.